These 20 T cell receptor beta chains were sequenced from one sample in a study of beta chain features in type 1 diabetes. Expressed TCRB transcripts were sequenced because the entire RNA isolate underwent reverse transcription. Some clones are missing from TCRdb's copy, which holds only in-frame ones; the method was immunoSEQ multiplex PCR. The sample lists around 650,000 clones, around an eighth occurring once. Notes on the study in general: TCRB CDR3s were moderately but significantly shorter in Type 1 diabetes patients in all four CD4+ subsets.

No antigen has been assigned to these receptors. Specimen: naive CD4+ T cells from blood. Every receptor here comes from a man younger than 40 with type 1 diabetes.

The rearrangement uses TRBV27 and TRBJ2-5; D gene uncertain. In germline, CDR1 is MNHEY, CDR2 SMNVEV (reference sequence). The length of the CDR3 is 15 residues. V was pared by 2 bases and J by 6 bases, with 16 bases between. CDR3 sequence (DNA): TGTGCCAGCAGTTTACTGGCCTCCAATTTACAGACCCAGTACTTC. This encodes CASSLLASNLQTQYF.

This clone was seen only a few times. V and J are TRBV7-8 and TRBJ1-2; tentative D call: TRBD1 (5 bases). Per germline, CDR1 SGHVS and CDR2 FQNEAQ. CDR3 size: 14 residues. V was clipped by 6 bases and J by 6 bases, with 17 bases between them. The CDR3 loop is CASRGREWENGYTF. For the CDR3, the DNA is TGTGCCAGCAGGGGCAGGGAATGGGAAAATGGCTACACCTTC.

This clone was counted between two and nine times. The chain joins TRBV9 to TRBJ2-5; 7 bases are a match to TRBD2. The CDR3 is 16 residues long. Germline V lookup: CDR1 SGDLS, CDR2 YYNGEE. Trimming at V came to 1 base and at J to 2 bases, leaving 8 bases not matched to a gene. The CDR3 loop reads CASSVTLGEGQETQYF. The DNA of the CDR3 is TGTGCCAGCAGCGTAACCCTCGGGGAGGGACAAGAGACCCAGTACTTC.

This clone appeared a few times. The chain combines TRBV28 with TRBJ1-2, with D unresolved. This CDR3 spans 13 amino acids. V dropped 2 bases and J dropped 8 bases, with 12 bases sitting between them. CDR1 is MDHEN and CDR2 is SYDVKM in the germline V gene. DNA for the CDR3: TGTGCCAGCAGTTTAGGGCAGGAAAGGGGCTACACCTTC. Translated: CASSLGQERGYTF.

The CDR3 sequence is CASSVGSRGGSPLHF. The CDR3 coding sequence is TGTGCCAGCAGCGTAGGATCCAGGGGAGGTTCACCCCTCCACTTT. The chain couples TRBV9 to TRBJ1-6; maybe TRBD1 (6 bases). Per the germline V gene, CDR1 is SGDLS and CDR2 is YYNGEE. The CDR3 extends over 15 amino acids. Trimming shortened V by 0 bases and J by 9 bases, and 13 bases separated the two germline ends.

The sample holds a few counts of this clone. The gene calls are TRBV7-2 and TRBJ1-2, with TRBD1 matching 7 bases. V lost 5 bases and J lost 7; bases outside the gene matches: 4. CDR3 length: 12 amino acids. CDR1 is SGHTA, CDR2 FQGNSA, per germline. The CDR3 DNA sequence: TGTGCCAGCAGCAGACAGGGAGCTGGCTACACCTTC. It encodes CASSRQGAGYTF.

This clone was observed a handful of times. This chain uses TRBV4-2 with TRBJ1-5; D call uncertain. The CDR3 has 15 amino acids. V lost 5 bases to trimming and J lost 0 bases, with 11 bases between them. Germline loops: CDR1 LGHNA, CDR2 YNFKEQ. DNA of the CDR3: TGTGCCAGCAGCGTGGCCGACGATAGCAATCAGCCCCAGCATTTT. Translated, it gives CASSVADDSNQPQHF.

This clone was counted a few times. V and J are TRBV6-1 and TRBJ1-2; D might be TRBD1 (6 bases). The CDR3 is 12 amino acids. The V end was cut by 3 bases, the J end by 8 bases, with 10 bases between. Germline V gives CDR1 MNHNS, CDR2 SASEGT. CDR3: CASSDWTEGYTF. In DNA form, the CDR3 reads TGTGCCAGCAGTGATTGGACAGAAGGCTACACCTTC.

The rearrangement joins TRBV7-6 to TRBJ2-7, with D uncertain. Germline lookup yields CDR1 SGHVS and CDR2 FNYEAQ. This CDR3 has 13 amino acids. Trimming shortened V by 4 bases and J by 4 bases, and 11 bases separated the two germline ends. CDR3 nucleotide sequence: TGTGCCAGCAGCTCGCACATGGGGTACGAGCAGTACTTC. Translated, it gives CASSSHMGYEQYF.

This clone has only a few counts. The chain employs TRBV9 and TRBJ1-2, with D hard to call. The CDR3 has 13 residues. The V and J ends lost 0 bases and 8 bases respectively, with 11 bases between them. CDR1 is SGDLS, CDR2 YYNGEE, per germline. The CDR3 DNA follows: TGTGCCAGCAGCGTAGGGCTATCTTGGGGCTACACCTTC. This encodes CASSVGLSWGYTF. The full variable domain, its missing parts supplied by reference TRBV9 and TRBJ1-2, is DSGVTQTPKHLITATGQRVTLRCSPRSGDLSVYWYQQSLDQGLQFLIQYYNGEERAKGNILERFSAQQFPDLHSELNLSSLELGDSALYFCASSVGLSWGYTFGSGTRLTVV.

This rearrangement joins TRBV19 to TRBJ2-3, with D uncertain. Trimming took 3 bases from V and 5 from J, leaving 15 bases between them. CDR1 is LNHDA, CDR2 SQIVND, per germline (reference sequence). This CDR3 is built from 15 residues. The CDR3 protein is CASSISIGSRDTQYF. Written as DNA, the CDR3 is TGTGCCAGTAGTATCTCAATAGGCTCTAGAGATACGCAGTATTTT.

This chain uses TRBV7-2 with TRBJ1-5; possibly TRBD1 for D (5 bases). The CDR3 is 15 amino acids. CDR1 and CDR2 from the germline V gene are SGHTA and FQGNSA. V dropped 1 base and J dropped 3 bases, with 10 bases sitting between them. The CDR3 loop reads CASSLGRVDNQPQHF. CDR3 DNA: TGTGCCAGCAGCTTAGGCAGGGTGGACAATCAGCCCCAGCATTTT.

This clone was picked up a small number of times. The chain carries TRBV7-9 and TRBJ2-6, with D possibly matching TRBD2 (5 bases). The CDR3 is 16 residues long. The ends were cut back, 1 base at V and 4 bases at J, with 11 bases in the middle. Germline loops: CDR1 SEHNR, CDR2 FQNEAQ (reference sequence). CDR3 amino acids: CASSLERGRGANVLTF. CDR3 sequence (DNA): TGTGCCAGCAGCTTAGAAAGAGGGAGAGGGGCCAACGTCCTGACTTTC.

This clone occurred a few times. This chain joins TRBV5-6 and TRBJ1-2; D uncertain. The CDR3 is made up of 14 amino acids. Per the germline V gene, CDR1 is SGHDT and CDR2 is YYEEEE. V gave up 3 bases and J gave up 6 bases, with 15 bases separating them. The CDR3 loop reads CASSSSWKLNGYTF. As DNA, the CDR3 is TGTGCCAGCAGCTCCTCGTGGAAGCTGAATGGCTACACCTTC. Full variable domain (missing parts from reference TRBV5-6 and TRBJ1-2): DAGVTQSPTHLIKTRGQQVTLRCSPKSGHDTVSWYQQALGQGPQFIFQYYEEEERQRGNFPDRFSGHQFPNYSSELNVNALLLGDSALYLCASSSSWKLNGYTFGSGTRLTVV.

This clone occurred a few times. CDR3 DNA: TGTGCCAGCAGCCCCGACGCTAGCGGGGGGGTTGGGCAGTTCTTC. Translated: CASSPDASGGVGQFF. The chain uses TRBV5-6 and TRBJ2-1, with TRBD2 identical over 12 bases. This CDR3 region has 15 residues. Germline values: CDR1 SGHDT, CDR2 YYEEEE. J was trimmed by 12 bases and V by 4 bases; bases with no gene match: 11.

This clone was counted between two and nine times. This sequence joins TRBV14 and TRBJ2-2; possibly TRBD2 for D (5 bases). The CDR3 sequence is 12 residues long. Germline CDR1 is SGHDN and CDR2 is FVKESK. Trimming pared 8 bases from V and 6 bases from J, leaving 10 bases between. The CDR3 sequence: CASGTGAGELFF. CDR3 nucleotide sequence: TGTGCCAGCGGCACCGGGGCCGGGGAGCTGTTTTTT.

This clone has only a few counts. The chain links TRBV7-2 to TRBJ1-5; maybe TRBD1 (6 bases). This CDR3 is built from 16 residues. Trimming cost V 7 bases and J 6 bases, with 22 bases left between them. The germline V gene encodes CDR1 SGHTA and CDR2 FQGNSA. Here the CDR3 reads CASTLDSPGATQPQHF. CDR3 in DNA: TGTGCCAGCACCCTAGACTCACCAGGGGCCACTCAGCCCCAGCATTTT.

This clone was counted only a few times. The chain is built from TRBV5-4 and TRBJ2-1, with TRBD1 identical over 7 bases. Germline CDR1 is SGHNT and CDR2 is YYREEE (reference sequence). The CDR3 length is 13 residues. The V and J ends lost 3 bases and 8 bases, in that order; junction bases with no gene match: 5. CDR3: CASSSQGQDEQFF. CDR3 sequence (DNA): TGTGCCAGCAGCTCGCAAGGACAGGATGAGCAGTTCTTC.

The gene calls are TRBV5-6 and TRBJ2-7; D gene uncertain. The germline gives CDR1 SGHDT, CDR2 YYEEEE. This CDR3 contains 13 residues. V was clipped by 5 bases and J by 0 bases, with 9 bases between them. In DNA form, the CDR3 reads TGTGCCAGCAGTCGGACCAGCTCCTACGAGCAGTACTTC. It specifies CASSRTSSYEQYF.

Comment on this clone: The same CDR3 is also encoded by other DNA sequences in this sample. This chain uses TRBV7-9 with TRBJ1-6, with TRBD1 identical over 8 bases. The J segment lost 8 bases and the V segment lost 4 bases, leaving 4 bases of the junction unmatched. The germline V gene has CDR1 SEHNR and CDR2 FQNEAQ (reference sequence). This CDR3 has 14 amino acids. This CDR3 is CASSSGQGDSPLHF. As DNA, the CDR3 is TGTGCCAGCAGCTCAGGACAGGGTGATTCACCCCTCCACTTT. The full variable domain, rest sourced from reference TRBV7-9 and TRBJ1-6, is DTGVSQNPRHKITKRGQNVTFRCDPISEHNRLYWYRQTLGQGPEFLTYFQNEAQLEKSRLLSDRFSAERPKGSFSTLEIQRTEQGDSAMYLCASSSGQGDSPLHFGNGTRLTVT.